The 30 T cell receptor beta chains given below trace back to one sample, sequenced in a study of T cell responses to AZD1222 COVID-19 vaccine. Clones were sequenced by immunoSEQ multiplex PCR, and TCRdb holds only the in-frame ones, with some missing. Of 150,000 to 200,000 clones in the sample, 92% were seen once. This specimen consisted of peripheral blood, obtained 28 days after the second AZD1222 dose. The receptors shown here come from an adult who received the AZD1222 COVID-19 vaccine.

The chain carries TRBV18 and TRBJ1-1; weak D call: TRBD1 (6 bases). The V gene lost 4 bases and the J gene lost 12 bases, with 18 bases spanning the gap. The CDR3 has 13 amino acids. Germline CDR1 is KGHSH and CDR2 is LQKENI. The CDR3 bases are TGTGCCAGCTCACACGGGGGGGCCGCCCAGACTTTCTTT. Translated, it gives CASSHGGAAQTFF. Looking up the rest from reference TRBV18 and TRBJ1-1 gives the full variable domain: NAGVMQNPRHLVRRRGQEARLRCSPMKGHSHVYWYRQLPEEGLKFMVYLQKENIIDESGMPKERFSAEFPKEGPSILRIQQVVRGDSAAYFCASSHGGAAQTFFGQGTRLTVV.

This sequence joins TRBV19 and TRBJ1-6; tentative D call: TRBD1 (5 bases). The germline V and J ends were trimmed by 7 bases and 7 bases, with 20 bases remaining between them. Germline values: CDR1 LNHDA, CDR2 SQIVND (reference sequence). CDR3 length: 16 residues. This chain's CDR3 is CASTPTGTPENSPLHF. The DNA for the CDR3 is TGTGCCAGTACCCCCACCGGGACCCCGGAGAATTCACCCCTCCACTTT.

The V gene is TRBV30, the J gene TRBJ1-2; D remains unclear. This CDR3 comprises 12 residues. Trimming stripped 3 bases from V and 2 bases from J, with 7 bases between. From germline, CDR1 is GTSNPN and CDR2 SVGIG (reference sequence). The DNA of the CDR3 is TGTGCCTGGAGCGGCGGAAACTATGGCTACACCTTC. Encoded protein: CAWSGGNYGYTF.

The V gene is TRBV7-9, the J gene TRBJ1-1; no reliable D call. CDR1 is SEHNR, CDR2 FQNEAQ, per germline (reference sequence). The CDR3 loop spans 13 amino acids. Trimming took 3 bases from V and 8 from J, leaving 13 bases between them. CDR3 region: CASSLLFRGEAFF. CDR3 nucleotides: TGTGCCAGCAGCTTGCTATTTCGTGGGGAAGCTTTCTTT.

The genes are TRBV18 and TRBJ1-3, with 7 bases aligning to TRBD1. With 4 bases clipped from V and 4 bases from J, the junction kept 7 bases outside the gene matches. Germline values: CDR1 KGHSH, CDR2 LQKENI. The CDR3 is 15 amino acids. CDR3 residues: CASSRERQGGNTIYF. DNA of the CDR3: TGTGCCAGCTCACGGGAGAGACAGGGAGGAAACACCATATATTTT.

The chain joins TRBV19 to TRBJ1-1, with D tentatively TRBD1 (5 bases). The ends were cut back, 5 bases at V and 5 bases at J, with 15 bases in the middle. Germline V gives CDR1 LNHDA, CDR2 SQIVND (reference sequence). The CDR3 has 14 amino acids. CDR3 residues: CASSPDGGRTEAFF. CDR3 nucleotide sequence: TGTGCCAGTAGTCCAGATGGGGGACGAACTGAAGCTTTCTTT.

This chain connects TRBV2 to TRBJ2-7; the D is unclear. Germline lookup yields CDR1 SNHLY and CDR2 FYNNEI. This CDR3 spans 11 amino acids. V lost 5 bases and J lost 6, with 8 bases in between. The CDR3 DNA reads TGTGCCAGCAGTCGCTCGGGCGAGCAGTACTTC. This sequence encodes CASSRSGEQYF.

The V gene is TRBV28, the J gene TRBJ2-6; 7 bases fit TRBD1. The CDR3 spans 20 residues. Unmatched junction bases numbered 16, after V lost 5 bases and J lost 0 bases. Germline CDR1 MDHEN, CDR2 SYDVKM. CDR3 DNA: TGTGCCAGCAGTAGGGGGATGGGACAGCCTTTGAGCTCTGGGGCCAACGTCCTGACTTTC. It encodes CASSRGMGQPLSSGANVLTF.

J is TRBJ2-1 and V is TRBV6-4, with 12 bases identical to TRBD2. Germline V gives CDR1 MRHNA, CDR2 SNTAGT. The CDR3 consists of 15 residues. The trim removed 6 bases at V and 8 bases at J, leaving 8 bases unmatched. The DNA of the CDR3 is TGTGCCAGCAGCCTAGCGGGAGGGCCTGTCGATGAGCAGTTCTTC. It specifies CASSLAGGPVDEQFF.

This chain uses TRBV6-5 with TRBJ1-1; D is unclear. The germline CDR1 and CDR2 sequences are MNHEY and SVGAGI. Trimming shortened V by 2 bases and J by 1 base, and 8 bases separated the two germline ends. The CDR3 spans 14 residues. CDR3 sequence reads: CASSYRLGNTEAFF. CDR3 nucleotide sequence: TGTGCCAGCAGTTACAGGCTCGGGAACACTGAAGCTTTCTTT.

The chain employs TRBV28 and TRBJ2-1; D gene ambiguous. V gave up 3 bases and J gave up 4 bases, with 13 bases separating them. The germline V gene has CDR1 MDHEN and CDR2 SYDVKM. The CDR3 loop spans 15 amino acids. CDR3 DNA: TGTGCCAGCAGTTTTTGGGGAAACCCTTACAATGAGCAGTTCTTC. Its protein product is CASSFWGNPYNEQFF.

This clone was observed a handful of times. The rearrangement uses TRBV6-4 and TRBJ1-1; 7 bases match TRBD1. Per germline, CDR1 MRHNA and CDR2 SNTAGT. The CDR3 has 14 residues. Trimming removed 4 bases from V and 5 bases from J; junction bases left unmatched: 7. DNA for the CDR3: TGTGCCAGCAGTGCGACAGGGCGGTGGACTGAAGCTTTCTTT. It is translated as CASSATGRWTEAFF.

The chain recombines TRBV7-2 with TRBJ1-5, with D uncertain. Trimming shortened V by 0 bases and J by 9 bases, and 6 bases separated the two germline ends. Germline V gene lookup returns CDR1 SGHTA and CDR2 FQGNSA. This CDR3 region has 12 residues. This chain's CDR3 is CASSLAGGPQHF. CDR3 sequence (DNA): TGTGCCAGCAGCTTAGCGGGCGGGCCCCAGCATTTT.

The chain links TRBV3-1 (or the pseudogene TRBV3-2) to TRBJ2-1, with D tentatively TRBD2 (5 bases). The CDR3 has 14 amino acids. V lost 2 bases and J 12 bases, leaving 17 bases between the germline ends. The germline V gene encodes CDR1 LGHDT and CDR2 YNNKEL (reference sequence). CDR3 coding DNA: TGTGCCAGCAGCCAACCCCGGAGGCGGAACACGCAGTTCTTC. Protein: CASSQPRRRNTQFF.

CDR3 in amino acids: CASLSGGRETQYF. The CDR3 nucleotides are TGTGCCAGCCTTAGCGGGGGGCGGGAGACCCAGTACTTC. The genes are TRBV2 and TRBJ2-5; 10 positions match TRBD2. CDR1 and CDR2 from the germline V gene are SNHLY and FYNNEI. Unmatched junction bases numbered 5, after V lost 8 bases and J lost 5 bases. The CDR3 has 13 amino acids.

The chain links TRBV30 to TRBJ1-2; tentative D call: TRBD1 (6 bases). The CDR3 contains 15 residues. With 0 bases removed from V and 1 base from J, the gap between germline ends came to 12 bases. CDR1 GTSNPN and CDR2 SVGIG come from the germline V gene (reference sequence). The CDR3 protein is CAWSVSTGNNYGYTF. The CDR3 DNA reads TGTGCCTGGAGTGTTTCGACAGGAAATAACTATGGCTACACCTTC.

The V and J genes are TRBV7-8 and TRBJ2-7, with D possibly being TRBD2 (6 bases). The V gene's germline CDR1 is SGHVS and CDR2 FQNEAQ. The V end lost 5 bases, the J end lost 3 bases, and 20 bases lay between the germline ends. CDR3 length: 16 amino acids. In nucleotides, the CDR3 is TGTGCCAGCAGCACCCTGGTGGGGCAGGGAGGCTACGAGCAGTACTTC. Translating gives CASSTLVGQGGYEQYF.

The count of this clone is one. The J gene is TRBJ1-6, the V gene TRBV7-2; D is possibly TRBD1 (5 bases). Trimming took off 1 base at V and 7 bases at J, with 11 bases between the two ends. CDR1 is SGHTA, CDR2 FQGNSA, per germline. The CDR3 has 15 residues. The CDR3 protein is CASSLGGSLNSPLHF. Written as DNA, the CDR3 is TGTGCCAGCAGCTTAGGGGGCAGTTTGAATTCACCCCTCCACTTT. The full variable domain, rest sourced from reference TRBV7-2 and TRBJ1-6, is GAGVSQSPSNKVTEKGKDVELRCDPISGHTALYWYRQSLGQGLEFLIYFQGNSAPDKSGLPSDRFSAERTGGSVSTLTIQRTQQEDSAVYLCASSLGGSLNSPLHFGNGTRLTVT.

The chain uses TRBV6-5 and TRBJ1-2, with D unresolved. Germline CDR1 and CDR2: MNHEY and SVGAGI. This CDR3 is 12 amino acids long. With 5 bases removed from V and 4 bases from J, the gap between germline ends came to 8 bases. CDR3 residues: CASSTPGYGYTF. CDR3 nucleotide sequence: TGTGCCAGCAGTACCCCCGGCTATGGCTACACCTTC.

The V and J genes are TRBV9 and TRBJ2-2, with D unresolved. The CDR3 has 13 amino acids. Between the trimmed V and J ends, which lost 1 base and 5 bases, there was a span of 6 bases. Per the germline V gene, CDR1 is SGDLS and CDR2 is YYNGEE. CDR3 protein: CASSVSATGELFF. Written as DNA, the CDR3 is TGTGCCAGCAGCGTATCAGCAACCGGGGAGCTGTTTTTT.

The J gene is TRBJ2-1, the V gene TRBV25-1; a weak D match, TRBD1 (5 bases). Deletions cut 4 bases from V and 0 bases from J, with 10 bases between. The CDR3 sequence is 15 residues long. CDR1 is MGHDK, CDR2 SYGVNS, per germline. The chain's CDR3 is CASSGRQSSYNEQFF. DNA of the CDR3: TGTGCCAGCAGTGGCCGACAGAGCTCCTACAATGAGCAGTTCTTC.

This chain links TRBV28 with TRBJ1-1, with 8 bases fitting TRBD1. V shed 7 bases, J shed 7 bases, and the junction held 8 bases outside the gene matches. Germline V gene lookup returns CDR1 MDHEN and CDR2 SYDVKM. The CDR3 sequence is 13 residues long. The CDR3 DNA reads as TGTGCCAGCACCAACCCAGGGGGCGGTGAAGCTTTCTTT. It codes for CASTNPGGGEAFF.

V gene TRBV10-3 combines with J gene TRBJ2-3; the D gene is possibly TRBD2 (5 bases). The CDR3 totals 15 residues. Trimming removed 2 bases at V and 1 base at J, with 10 bases between. The V gene's germline CDR1 is ENHRY and CDR2 SYGVKD. The CDR3 sequence is CAISERGSGTDTQYF. The DNA for the CDR3 is TGTGCCATCAGTGAGCGAGGGAGCGGCACAGATACGCAGTATTTT.

The chain employs TRBV3-1 (or the pseudogene TRBV3-2) and TRBJ2-6; 8 nucleotides line up with TRBD1. The trim removed 0 bases at V and 3 bases at J, leaving 7 bases unmatched. Germline CDR1 LGHDT, CDR2 YNNKEL (reference sequence). This CDR3 contains 18 residues. CDR3 region: CASSQDGQGEIGANVLTF. The CDR3 region has the DNA TGTGCCAGCAGCCAAGACGGACAGGGTGAAATTGGGGCCAACGTCCTGACTTTC.

The chain recombines TRBV7-9 with TRBJ2-1, with D unclear. The length of the CDR3 is 15 residues. From germline, CDR1 is SEHNR and CDR2 FQNEAQ (reference sequence). Trimming pared 1 base from V and 0 bases from J, leaving 7 bases between. CDR3 residues: CASSLVWSSYNEQFF. CDR3 nucleotide sequence: TGTGCCAGCAGCTTAGTCTGGAGCTCCTACAATGAGCAGTTCTTC.

The V gene is TRBV5-4, the J gene TRBJ2-2; no definite D call. V was clipped by 1 base and J by 3 bases, with 10 bases between them. The germline CDR1 and CDR2 sequences are SGHNT and YYREEE (reference sequence). The CDR3 has 15 amino acids. Written as DNA, the CDR3 is TGTGCCAGCAGCTTGTCGGGCTTGGACACCGGGGAGCTGTTTTTT. This gives the protein CASSLSGLDTGELFF.

The chain recombines TRBV6-2 or TRBV6-3 with TRBJ2-5; 10 bases are a match to TRBD2. The CDR3 has 20 amino acids. Trimming at V came to 6 bases and at J to 1 base, leaving 20 bases not matched to a gene. Germline lookup yields CDR1 MNHEY and CDR2 SVGEGT. The CDR3 spells CASSPVEYFRTSGLQETQYF. The CDR3, as DNA: TGTGCCAGCAGCCCCGTTGAGTACTTCCGGACTAGCGGACTCCAAGAGACCCAGTACTTC.

This clone came up once. The chain uses TRBV7-9 and TRBJ1-6, with a possible D match to TRBD1 (6 bases). The CDR3 covers 15 residues. CDR1 and CDR2 from the germline V gene are SEHNR and FQNEAQ (reference sequence). The V and J ends lost 1 base and 8 bases respectively, with 12 bases between them. CDR3 DNA: TGTGCCAGCAGCTTAGGGCGGACAGCCGATTCACCCCTCCACTTT. Protein sequence: CASSLGRTADSPLHF. The whole variable domain, filled in from reference TRBV7-9 and TRBJ1-6, reads DTGVSQNPRHKITKRGQNVTFRCDPISEHNRLYWYRQTLGQGPEFLTYFQNEAQLEKSRLLSDRFSAERPKGSFSTLEIQRTEQGDSAMYLCASSLGRTADSPLHFGNGTRLTVT.

The chain is built from TRBV7-9 and TRBJ2-1, with 7 bases that match TRBD1. This CDR3 is 16 amino acids long. V shed 4 bases, J shed 0 bases, and the junction held 6 bases outside the gene matches. Germline CDR1 is SEHNR and CDR2 is FQNEAQ (reference sequence). The CDR3 spells CASSSTGSASYNEQFF. CDR3 in DNA: TGTGCCAGCAGCTCGACAGGGTCCGCCTCCTACAATGAGCAGTTCTTC.

The chain uses TRBV7-2 and TRBJ2-5, with D possibly matching TRBD2 (7 bases). Trimming pared 3 bases from V and 5 bases from J, leaving 13 bases between. The germline CDR1 and CDR2 sequences are SGHTA and FQGNSA. This CDR3 is 14 amino acids long. The CDR3 DNA reads as TGTGCCAGCAGCTTTCTAGGGGGGGCCGAGACCCAGTACTTC. Protein: CASSFLGGAETQYF.